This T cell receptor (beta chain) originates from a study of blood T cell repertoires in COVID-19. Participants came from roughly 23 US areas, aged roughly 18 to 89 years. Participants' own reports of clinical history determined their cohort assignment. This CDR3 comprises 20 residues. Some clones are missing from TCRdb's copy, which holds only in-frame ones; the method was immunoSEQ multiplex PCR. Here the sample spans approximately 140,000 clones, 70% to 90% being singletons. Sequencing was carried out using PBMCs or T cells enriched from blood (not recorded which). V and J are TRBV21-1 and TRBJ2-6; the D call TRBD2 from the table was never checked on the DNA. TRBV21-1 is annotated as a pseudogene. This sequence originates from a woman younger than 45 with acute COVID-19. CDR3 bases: TGTGCCAGCAGCAAAGAGGGCCGGAGGATCCTTAGCTCTGGGGCCAACGTCCTGACTTTC. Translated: CASSKEGRRILSSGANVLTF.